This entry is about one TCR beta chain. Its antigen is undetermined. This record belongs to a study of cytomegalovirus exposure and HLA in healthy donors. Broader study findings: Rare sequences made up most TCRs, while some public TCRs were found in many donors. A list of approximately 160 TCR beta chains associated with cytomegalovirus was given.

With 6 bases removed from V and 5 bases from J, the gap between germline ends came to 16 bases. CDR3 length equals 14 residues. From germline, CDR1 is MNHEY and CDR2 SVGAGI. Only in-frame clones appear in the TCRdb table, and some are missing; sequencing was by immunoSEQ multiplex PCR. The sample carries 100,000 to 150,000 clones, about 88% recorded once. J is TRBJ1-1 and V is TRBV6-5, with D tentatively TRBD1 (6 bases). Material: PBMCs. This clonotype was obtained from a woman aged 18-29 years in good health and CMV-seronegative. The CDR3 sequence: CASRGGHPGTEAFF. CDR3 sequence (DNA): TGTGCCAGCAGAGGGGGACATCCAGGTACTGAAGCTTTCTTT.